What follows describes a single T cell receptor beta chain. The V gene's germline CDR1 is LGHDT and CDR2 YNNKEL (reference sequence). CDR3 length: 17 amino acids. The V segment lost 1 base and the J segment 5 bases; nucleotides outside the gene matches: 9. Some clones are missing from TCRdb's copy, which holds only in-frame ones; the method was immunoSEQ multiplex PCR. This table has 250,000 to 350,000 clones, roughly 90% appearing once. The sample comes from a study of blood T cell repertoires in COVID-19. The chain employs TRBV3-1 (or the pseudogene TRBV3-2) and TRBJ2-5; 11 nucleotides agree with TRBD2. Source material: peripheral blood. This clonotype was obtained from a woman between 35 and 50 years old who had recovered from COVID-19. This chain's CDR3 is CASSQVVAGGSGETQYF. The CDR3 bases are TGTGCCAGCAGCCAAGTTGTAGCGGGAGGGTCCGGGGAGACCCAGTACTTC.